This is a list of T cell receptor beta chains from one sample in a study of blood T cell repertoires in COVID-19. Here immunoSEQ multiplex PCR was the method, and the copy in TCRdb shows in-frame clones only, minus some. The sample has roughly 110,000 clones; roughly 80% are singletons. Material: peripheral blood. These receptors were obtained from a human donor in a cohort sampled during active COVID-19. Each CDR3 is given with its conserved first and last residue. A D gene is named only where the DNA matches it firmly. Expanded clones are given a class, and other clones once, few, many or no size at all.

abundance | j_gene | v_gene | d_gene | CDR3nt | CDR3aa
- | TRBJ2-3 | TRBV7-2 | TRBD2 | TGTGCCAGCAGCCGTTGGACTAGCGGGAGTATGGCAGATACGCAGTATTTT | CASSRWTSGSMADTQYF
- | TRBJ2-7 | TRBV30 | TRBD2 | TGTGCCTGGAGCAAGGGGAGTAGCGGGATCTCCACCTACGAGCAGTACTTC | CAWSKGSSGISTYEQYF
- | TRBJ1-2 | TRBV6-5 | TRBD1 | TGTGCCAGCAACCCCTCGACAGGGACCTCTCCGGGCTACACCTTC | CASNPSTGTSPGYTF
- | TRBJ2-5 | TRBV24-1 | TRBD2 | TGTGCCACCAGTGACTCACTAGCGGGAGTTTTAGGGCAAGAGACCCAGTACTTC | CATSDSLAGVLGQETQYF
few | TRBJ2-7 | TRBV6-2/TRBV6-3 | TRBD1 | TGTGCCAGCAGCCCGTCCGGGACAGGGTTTTCCGAGCAGTACTTC | CASSPSGTGFSEQYF
once | TRBJ2-6 | TRBV18 | - | TGTGCCAGCTCACCACCCACGAGCTCTGGGGCCAACGTCCTGACTTTC | CASSPPTSSGANVLTF
- | TRBJ2-5 | TRBV3-1/TRBV3-2 | TRBD2 | TGTGCCAGCAGCCCCGGGTCTAGCGGGCCGTACCAAGAGACCCAGTACTTC | CASSPGSSGPYQETQYF
- | TRBJ2-7 | TRBV11-3 | TRBD2 | TGTGCCAGCAGCAAGGAAGGGAGGGCCGAGCAGTACTTC | CASSKEGRAEQYF
- | TRBJ2-7 | TRBV11-2 | - | TGTGCCAGCAGCTTTGCTGGGACTTACCTCTACGAGCAGTACTTC | CASSFAGTYLYEQYF
medium-sized | TRBJ2-7 | TRBV21-1 | - | TGTGCCAGCAGCACAGGGAGGCAGACCAGCTCCTACGAGCAGTACTTC | CASSTGRQTSSYEQYF
- | TRBJ2-6 | TRBV28 | TRBD1 | TGTGCCAGCAGTTACGGACAGGGAGCCTCTGGGGCCAACGTCCTGACTTTC | CASSYGQGASGANVLTF
- | TRBJ1-1 | TRBV27 | - | TGTGCCAGCACCGGGAACACTGAAGCTTTCTTT | CASTGNTEAFF
- | TRBJ2-5 | TRBV15 | - | TGTGCCACCAGTAGACCGGGACACCTGACGGAGACCCAGTACTTC | CATSRPGHLTETQYF
- | TRBJ2-2 | TRBV7-9 | TRBD1 | TGTGCCAGCAGCGAAGACAGGGATTCCGGGGAGCTGTTTTTT | CASSEDRDSGELFF
once | TRBJ2-1 | TRBV4-3 | - | TGCGCCAGCAGCCAAGATTCGGGATCCTACAATGAGCAGTTCTTC | CASSQDSGSYNEQFF
- | TRBJ1-2 | TRBV5-1 | TRBD1 | TGCGCCAGCAGCTTGGACAGGGGCCTCTATGGCTACACCTTC | CASSLDRGLYGYTF
- | TRBJ2-7 | TRBV30 | TRBD1 | TGTGCCTGGGAAAGGACAGGGTACTCCTACGAGCAGTACTTC | CAWERTGYSYEQYF
- | TRBJ2-1 | TRBV27 | TRBD2 | TGTGCCAGCAGTTATAGCGGGAACGGTAATGAGCAGTTCTTC | CASSYSGNGNEQFF
- | TRBJ1-2 | TRBV9 | TRBD1 | TGTGCCAGCAGCGCAGCGAGGGGACAGGGGGGTGGCTACACCTTC | CASSAARGQGGGYTF
- | TRBJ1-3 | TRBV5-6 | TRBD1 | TGTGCCAGCAGCTTACCCTTGGACAGGGTGGGAAACACCATATATTTT | CASSLPLDRVGNTIYF
- | TRBJ2-3 | TRBV6-2/TRBV6-3 | TRBD2 | TGTGCCAGCAGTGCCCCCACAGATAGCGGGGGAGGGGATACGCAGTATTTT | CASSAPTDSGGGDTQYF
- | TRBJ1-4 | TRBV24-1 | TRBD1 | TGTGCCACCAGTGATTCACAGGGGCGCCATGAAAAACTGTTTTTT | CATSDSQGRHEKLFF
- | TRBJ2-1 | TRBV24-1 | - | TGTGCCACCAGTGACCCCATCGGGGGTCAGGGGGACCCCTACAATGAGCAGTTCTTC | CATSDPIGGQGDPYNEQFF
- | TRBJ2-7 | TRBV11-3 | - | TGTGCCAGCAGCTCCCGGGGTAGCTCCTACGAGCAGTACTTC | CASSSRGSSYEQYF
- | TRBJ1-2 | TRBV28 | TRBD1 | TGTGCCAGCAGTTTACCCCCACGGACAGGGCGTTGGGTCTACACCTTC | CASSLPPRTGRWVYTF
few | TRBJ2-7 | TRBV18 | TRBD2 | TGTGCCAGCTCACCATCCAGCGGGGACGAGCAGTACTTC | CASSPSSGDEQYF
- | TRBJ1-1 | TRBV28 | - | TGTGCCAGCACCCTGGGAGGGGCCAACACTGAAGCTTTCTTT | CASTLGGANTEAFF
once | TRBJ2-6 | TRBV5-5 | - | TGTGCCAGCAGCTTGGGAGTCTTCTCTGGGGCCAACGTCCTGACTTTC | CASSLGVFSGANVLTF
- | TRBJ2-1 | TRBV20-1 | TRBD2 | TGCAGTGCTAGTTCGGCTAGCGGGAGGTCCTACAATGAGCAGTTCTTC | CSASSASGRSYNEQFF
few | TRBJ2-7 | TRBV7-2 | TRBD2 | TGTGCCAGCAGTCCCACTAGCGGGAGTACCTACGAGCAGTACTTC | CASSPTSGSTYEQYF
- | TRBJ2-2 | TRBV11-2 | TRBD2 | TGTGCCAGCAGCCCCCGAGGGCTAGCGGGAGGAACCGGGGAGCTGTTTTTT | CASSPRGLAGGTGELFF
- | TRBJ2-2 | TRBV3-1/TRBV3-2 | TRBD2 | TGTGCCAGCAGCCACCCACCTAGCGGGACCTTGAACACCGGGGAGCTGTTTTTT | CASSHPPSGTLNTGELFF
- | TRBJ1-6 | TRBV30 | - | TGTGCCTGGAAGTGGCGGTATAATTCACCCCTCCACTTT | CAWKWRYNSPLHF
- | TRBJ2-1 | TRBV6-5 | TRBD1 | TGTGCCAGCACCCGGACAGGGAGTCCCTACAATGAGCAGTTCTTC | CASTRTGSPYNEQFF
- | TRBJ1-2 | TRBV7-6 | - | TGTGCCAGCAGCTTAGGACAGGTGGGAGACTATGGCTACACCTTC | CASSLGQVGDYGYTF
- | TRBJ1-3 | TRBV5-6 | TRBD1 | TGTGCCAGCAGCTCACAGGGGCGCGGAAACACCATATATTTT | CASSSQGRGNTIYF
- | TRBJ1-1 | TRBV7-2 | - | TGTGCCAGCAGCGAACAATTTTCGAACACTGAAGCTTTCTTT | CASSEQFSNTEAFF
- | TRBJ1-2 | TRBV11-3 | TRBD1 | TGTGCCAGCAGCTTAGTGGCGGGACAGGGGAGCTATGGCTACACCTTC | CASSLVAGQGSYGYTF
- | TRBJ1-4 | TRBV18 | - | TGTGCCAGCTCACCTGGCCCCGGGTTTAATGAAAAACTGTTTTTT | CASSPGPGFNEKLFF
- | TRBJ1-4 | TRBV21-1 | - | TGTGCCAGCGGCCAGGGAAATGAAAAACTGTTTTTT | CASGQGNEKLFF
- | TRBJ2-5 | TRBV30 | - | TGTGCCTATACCAAACAGAGGGTAGGGTCAGAGACCCAGTACTTC | CAYTKQRVGSETQYF
- | TRBJ2-5 | TRBV3-1/TRBV3-2 | - | TGTGCCAGCAGCCAAGAGCGGGGAGGAGAGACCCAGTACTTC | CASSQERGGETQYF